A single sample is the source of the 30 T cell receptor beta chains below, sequenced in a study of T cells after yellow fever vaccination. TCRdb independently ran MiXCR on the 5' RACE reads; one entry per CDR3 protein. The table lists under 600,000 distinct CDR3 sequences, roughly 12% of them singletons. Sequencing used PBMCs, obtained on the day of the yellow fever booster vaccination. These receptors all stem from a man aged 25-45 years who received the YFV17D yellow fever vaccine.

The chain is built from TRBV7-2 and TRBJ2-1; the D is unclear. CDR3 length equals 13 residues. Trimming cost V 1 base and J 11 bases, with 12 bases left between them. CDR1 is SGHTA, CDR2 FQGNSA, per germline. The CDR3 DNA sequence: TGTGCCAGCAGCTTAGGGATTAGGGATCAGCAGTTCTTC. This sequence encodes CASSLGIRDQQFF. Looking up the rest from reference TRBV7-2 and TRBJ2-1 gives the full variable domain: GAGVSQSPSNKVTEKGKDVELRCDPISGHTALYWYRQSLGQGLEFLIYFQGNSAPDKSGLPSDRFSAERTGGSVSTLTIQRTQQEDSAVYLCASSLGIRDQQFFGPGTRLTVL.

This clonotype came up a few times. CDR3 residues: CASSVESVRNEQFF. As DNA, the CDR3 is TGTGCCAGCAGCGTAGAGTCGGTGCGGAATGAGCAGTTCTTC. The J gene is TRBJ2-1, the V gene TRBV9, with D uncertain. CDR1 and CDR2 (germline): SGDLS, YYNGEE. The CDR3 length is 14 residues. V lost 0 bases and J lost 7, with 11 bases in between.

The chain couples TRBV5-4 to TRBJ1-2, with a weak D call TRBD1 (5 bases). Germline loops: CDR1 SGHNT, CDR2 YYREEE (reference sequence). This CDR3 is built from 16 residues. V dropped 0 bases and J dropped 0 bases, with 12 bases sitting between them. The CDR3 bases are TGTGCCAGCAGCTTGGGACAGTCCCTGACTAACTATGGCTACACCTTC. It translates to CASSLGQSLTNYGYTF. The entire variable domain, with the rest obtained from reference TRBV5-4 and TRBJ1-2, is as follows: ETGVTQSPTHLIKTRGQQVTLRCSSQSGHNTVSWYQQALGQGPQFIFQYYREEENGRGNFPPRFSGLQFPNYSSELNVNALELDDSALYLCASSLGQSLTNYGYTFGSGTRLTVV.

This sequence joins TRBV15 and TRBJ1-1, with D hard to call. Trimming removed 0 bases at V and 0 bases at J, with 5 bases between. The V gene's germline CDR1 is LNHNV and CDR2 YYDKDF (reference sequence). The CDR3 totals 14 residues. The DNA of the CDR3 is TGTGCCACCAGCAGAGAAGGGATGAACACTGAAGCTTTCTTT. This gives the protein CATSREGMNTEAFF.

The table lists this clonotype with a few counts. V gene TRBV6-1 combines with J gene TRBJ1-1, with D tentatively TRBD1 (5 bases). The CDR3 extends over 14 amino acids. The germline V and J ends were trimmed by 6 bases and 2 bases, with 13 bases remaining between them. The germline V gene has CDR1 MNHNS and CDR2 SASEGT. CDR3 coding DNA: TGTGCCAGCAGCGACAGATCTATAAACACTGAAGCTTTCTTT. As protein: CASSDRSINTEAFF.

This clonotype was observed many times. The V gene is TRBV5-1, the J gene TRBJ2-1; 8 nucleotides align to TRBD2. CDR3 length equals 15 residues. The junction had 10 bases not matched to a gene; V was cut back by 2 bases and J by 9 bases. Germline values: CDR1 SGHRS, CDR2 YFSETQ. The CDR3 protein is CASSFLAGPLIEQFF. In DNA form, the CDR3 reads TGCGCCAGCAGCTTTCTAGCGGGCCCCCTCATTGAGCAGTTCTTC.

This clonotype was observed at least ten times. The chain joins TRBV18 to TRBJ2-2, with 9 positions matching TRBD1. There are 15 residues in the CDR3. The V gene's germline CDR1 is KGHSH and CDR2 LQKENI. After removal of 8 bases from V and 5 bases from J, the junction contained 9 bases not matched to a gene. CDR3 nucleotides: TGTGCCAGCGCCAGGCGGACAGGGGATACCGGGGAGCTGTTTTTT. It yields the protein CASARRTGDTGELFF.

The chain uses TRBV6-5 and TRBJ2-7, with 7 bases lining up with TRBD1. CDR3 size: 13 residues. V lost 2 bases to trimming and J lost 6 bases; unmatched junction nucleotides: 4. Germline CDR1 MNHEY, CDR2 SVGAGI. Written as DNA, the CDR3 is TGTGCCAGCAGTTACCCGGGACAGCTCGAGCAGTACTTC. Its translation is CASSYPGQLEQYF.

J is TRBJ2-3 and V is TRBV6-5; either TRBD1 or TRBD2 may fit D (5 bases each). CDR3 length: 15 residues. Trimming removed 2 bases from V and 3 bases from J, with 12 bases in between. From germline, CDR1 is MNHEY and CDR2 SVGAGI. CDR3 region: CASSYRTGRTDTQYF. CDR3 sequence (DNA): TGTGCCAGCAGTTACCGAACGGGACGTACAGATACGCAGTATTTT.

This clonotype was detected only a few times. The rearrangement links TRBV5-1 to TRBJ1-1, with D hard to call. The V gene's germline CDR1 is SGHRS and CDR2 YFSETQ. Trimming took off 7 bases at V and 8 bases at J, with 18 bases between the two ends. CDR3 size: 13 residues. CDR3 protein: CASGRDPQGEAFF. CDR3 DNA sequence: TGCGCCAGCGGCCGGGATCCTCAAGGGGAAGCTTTCTTT.

The CDR3 loop is CASSLAGGGQPQHF. Here the CDR3 DNA reads TGCGCCAGCAGCTTGGCGGGCGGGGGTCAGCCCCAGCATTTT. The chain combines TRBV5-1 with TRBJ1-5, with D perhaps matching TRBD1 (5 bases). CDR1 and CDR2 from the germline V gene are SGHRS and YFSETQ. Trimming removed 0 bases at V and 6 bases at J, with 10 bases between. This CDR3 has 14 residues. The complete variable domain, with remaining parts taken from reference TRBV5-1 and TRBJ1-5, reads KAGVTQTPRYLIKTRGQQVTLSCSPISGHRSVSWYQQTPGQGLQFLFEYFSETQRNKGNFPGRFSGRQFSNSRSEMNVSTLELGDSALYLCASSLAGGGQPQHFGDGTRLSIL.

There are a few counts of this clonotype. The rearrangement links TRBV10-3 to TRBJ2-5; D remains unclear. In germline, CDR1 is ENHRY, CDR2 SYGVKD. The CDR3 has 12 amino acids. V gave up 3 bases and J gave up 5 bases, with 7 bases separating them. The CDR3 sequence is CAISDMGETQYF. The CDR3 DNA reads as TGTGCCATCAGTGATATGGGGGAGACCCAGTACTTC.

This clonotype has a handful of counts. The rearrangement joins TRBV3-1 to TRBJ2-5; D possibly corresponds to TRBD2 (6 bases). Trimming took off 1 base at V and 1 base at J, with 19 bases between the two ends. The length of the CDR3 is 18 residues. CDR1 and CDR2 (germline): LGHDT, YNNKEL (reference sequence). Written as DNA, the CDR3 is TGTGCCAGCAGCCAAGGAGTGGGGGGAGGCGGCTCCCAAGAGACCCAGTACTTC. Its translation: CASSQGVGGGGSQETQYF.

The rearrangement uses TRBV29-1 and TRBJ1-2; 7 bases agree with TRBD1. Germline-derived CDR1 and CDR2 are SQVTM and ANQGSEA. Trimming removed 7 bases from V and 2 bases from J; junction bases left unmatched: 7. The CDR3 spans 13 residues. The CDR3: CSATGFENYGYTF. CDR3 DNA sequence: TGCAGCGCGACAGGGTTCGAAAACTATGGCTACACCTTC. The full variable domain, completed using reference TRBV29-1 and TRBJ1-2, is SAVISQKPSRDICQRGTSLTIQCQVDSQVTMMFWYRQQPGQSLTLIATANQGSEATYESGFVIDKFPISRPNLTFSTLTVSNMSPEDSSIYLCSATGFENYGYTFGSGTRLTVV.

The chain is built from TRBV20-1 and TRBJ2-1, with 10 bases that match TRBD2. The CDR3 runs 16 residues. V gave up 1 base and J gave up 2 bases; unmatched junction bases: 5. Germline loops: CDR1 DFQATT, CDR2 SNEGSKA (reference sequence). Here the CDR3 DNA reads TGCAGTGCTAGAGTACCCAGCGGGAGGGCCTACAATGAGCAGTTCTTC. Its protein is CSARVPSGRAYNEQFF.

In its sample, this clonotype was seen a few times. The rearrangement uses TRBV15 and TRBJ2-3; D not resolved. V was clipped by 6 bases and J by 5 bases, with 12 bases between them. The CDR3 extends over 13 amino acids. Germline CDR1 reads LNHNV; CDR2 reads YYDKDF (reference sequence). The CDR3 sequence: CATRDLVVDTQYF. DNA of the CDR3: TGTGCCACCAGAGATCTGGTCGTAGATACGCAGTATTTT.

The chain employs TRBV6-1 and TRBJ1-2, with D possibly TRBD1 on 5 matching bases. V shed 2 bases and J shed 0 bases, with 13 bases lying between them. Germline lookup yields CDR1 MNHNS and CDR2 SASEGT. The CDR3 covers 16 residues. CDR3 loop: CASSEFGDRANYGYTF. The CDR3 nucleotides read TGTGCCAGCAGTGAATTCGGGGACCGAGCTAACTATGGCTACACCTTC.

This clonotype was counted a few times. This sequence joins TRBV7-2 and TRBJ2-5; D might be TRBD1 (6 bases). Trimming stripped 5 bases from V and 3 bases from J, with 13 bases between. Per the germline V gene, CDR1 is SGHTA and CDR2 is FQGNSA. There are 14 residues in the CDR3. DNA of the CDR3: TGTGCCAGCAGCCTATGGACAGATGAAGAGACCCAGTACTTC. Protein: CASSLWTDEETQYF.

This clonotype showed up just a few times. The chain has TRBV12-3 or TRBV12-4 and TRBJ2-3; 9 bases align to TRBD2. CDR3 size: 16 residues. The J segment lost 5 bases and the V segment lost 3 bases, leaving 9 bases of the junction unmatched. The CDR3 protein is CASSFMVSGGGDTQYF. CDR3 DNA: TGTGCCAGCAGTTTCATGGTTAGCGGGGGTGGAGATACGCAGTATTTT.

A few counts support this clonotype. V is TRBV29-1 and J is TRBJ2-7; perhaps D is TRBD1 or TRBD2 (5 bases each). The CDR3 extends over 12 amino acids. Trimming removed 5 bases at V and 2 bases at J, with 10 bases between. Germline CDR1 is SQVTM and CDR2 is ANQGSEA. CDR3 sequence reads: CSVRRGPYEQYF. CDR3 DNA: TGCAGCGTTAGACGGGGACCCTACGAGCAGTACTTC.

The chain combines TRBV7-8 with TRBJ2-7; 11 nucleotides align to TRBD1. Per germline, CDR1 SGHVS and CDR2 FQNEAQ. The length of the CDR3 is 14 residues. The V and J ends lost 7 bases and 5 bases, in that order; junction bases with no gene match: 7. The CDR3 spells CASTPGQGADEQYF. The CDR3 DNA is TGTGCCAGCACCCCAGGACAGGGGGCCGACGAGCAGTACTTC. The variable domain in full, completed from reference TRBV7-8 and TRBJ2-7, reads GAGVSQSPRYKVAKRGQDVALRCDPISGHVSLFWYQQALGQGPEFLTYFQNEAQLDKSGLPSDRFFAERPEGSVSTLKIQRTQQEDSAVYLCASTPGQGADEQYFGPGTRLTVT.

This chain connects TRBV7-2 to TRBJ2-7; 7 positions match TRBD2. V lost 8 bases and J lost 3; bases outside the gene matches: 13. CDR3 size: 15 residues. Germline V gives CDR1 SGHTA, CDR2 FQGNSA. The CDR3 DNA follows: TGTGCCAGCGCCTTTACTGTGACTAGCAGCTACGAGCAGTACTTC. It is translated as CASAFTVTSSYEQYF.

This clonotype turned up a few times. In DNA form, the CDR3 reads TGCAGTGCCGAAACGGGGCGCCTCCACACCTTC. Translated, it gives CSAETGRLHTF. V usage is TRBV20-1 and J usage is TRBJ1-2, with D possibly matching TRBD1 (5 bases). The CDR3 has 11 residues. Germline assignment: CDR1 DFQATT and CDR2 SNEGSKA (reference sequence). The V and J ends lost 6 bases and 12 bases respectively, with 17 bases between them.

CDR3 sequence (DNA): TGTGCCAGCAGCTTAGTATCCATAAACTATGGCTACACCTTC. The encoded protein is CASSLVSINYGYTF. V usage is TRBV7-9 and J usage is TRBJ1-2, with no clear D. CDR1 and CDR2 (germline): SEHNR, FQNEAQ (reference sequence). Trimming pared 1 base from V and 2 bases from J, leaving 8 bases between. The CDR3 consists of 14 residues.

The rearrangement links TRBV5-4 to TRBJ2-7; no clear D. Trimming removed 0 bases at V and 3 bases at J, with 16 bases between. This CDR3 contains 16 residues. Germline CDR1 and CDR2: SGHNT and YYREEE (reference sequence). CDR3 amino acids: CASSLVSGSRNYEQYF. The DNA for the CDR3 is TGTGCCAGCAGCTTGGTCTCGGGTAGCCGAAACTACGAGCAGTACTTC. Full variable domain (remainder filled in from reference TRBV5-4 and TRBJ2-7): ETGVTQSPTHLIKTRGQQVTLRCSSQSGHNTVSWYQQALGQGPQFIFQYYREEENGRGNFPPRFSGLQFPNYSSELNVNALELDDSALYLCASSLVSGSRNYEQYFGPGTRLTVT.

The rearrangement joins TRBV6-5 to TRBJ2-3; unclear D gene. Per germline, CDR1 MNHEY and CDR2 SVGAGI. The V and J ends lost 4 bases and 5 bases respectively, with 10 bases between them. CDR3 size: 13 residues. The CDR3 spells CASSSIYRDTQYF. CDR3 bases: TGTGCCAGCAGTTCAATTTATAGAGATACGCAGTATTTT.

The chain combines TRBV6-2 or TRBV6-3 with TRBJ2-7; 11 positions agree with TRBD2. Germline V gives CDR1 MNHEY, CDR2 SVGEGT. With 4 bases clipped from V and 1 base from J, the junction kept 6 bases outside the gene matches. The CDR3 is 16 residues long. The CDR3 here is CASSSTASGRSYEQYF. In nucleotides, the CDR3 is TGTGCCAGCAGTTCCACGGCTAGCGGGAGGTCCTACGAGCAGTACTTC.

The genes are TRBV29-1 and TRBJ1-1; D gene uncertain. The CDR3 is 12 amino acids. Germline CDR1 and CDR2: SQVTM and ANQGSEA. CDR3 protein: CGGVERDTEAFF. CDR3 nucleotide sequence: TGCGGAGGTGTGGAGAGGGACACTGAAGCTTTCTTT. Combining the CDR3 with reference TRBV29-1 and TRBJ1-1 gives the whole variable domain SAVISQKPSRDICQRGTSLTIQCQVDSQVTMMFWYRQQPGQSLTLIATANQGSEATYESGFVIDKFPISRPNLTFSTLTVSNMSPEDSSIYLCGGVERDTEAFFGQGTRLTVV.

This clonotype was counted only a few times. The rearrangement uses TRBV3-1 and TRBJ2-1; weak D call: TRBD2 (6 bases). Trimming removed 4 bases from V and 4 bases from J, with 14 bases in between. This CDR3 comprises 15 residues. CDR1 and CDR2 (germline): LGHDT, YNNKEL (reference sequence). The CDR3 here is CASSPPRLGYNEQFF. In nucleotides, the CDR3 is TGTGCCAGCAGCCCCCCGAGACTAGGGTACAATGAGCAGTTCTTC.

This clonotype has at least ten counts. The J gene is TRBJ2-7, the V gene TRBV4-3; TRBD1 matches at 9 bases. V dropped 0 bases and J dropped 3; count of bases not matched to a gene: 9. The CDR3 is 17 amino acids. Germline V CDR1 and CDR2: LGHNA, YSLEER. The CDR3 DNA reads TGCGCCAGCAGCCAAGATGCAACAGGGACAGGGAACTACGAGCAGTACTTC. Translation gives CASSQDATGTGNYEQYF.